This is a list of T cell receptor beta chains from one sample in a study of blood T cell repertoires in COVID-19. Assay: immunoSEQ multiplex PCR; the TCRdb copy retains only in-frame clones and omits some. The table lists a few hundred thousand clones, roughly 84% of them singletons, with around 3.1% in the top ten. Sequenced material: peripheral blood. These receptors all stem from a woman in her thirties who had recovered from COVID-19. Both conserved end residues are part of each CDR3. The D gene is left open where the match is weak. Not all rows give a size; the values are once, few, many and, for expanded clones, a class.

D	size	V	J	CDR3	DNA
NA	NA	TRBV21-1	TRBJ1-1	CAVGGNTEAFF	TGTGCCGTCGGGGGGAACACTGAAGCTTTCTTT
NA	NA	TRBV25-1	TRBJ2-3	CASSDEGGLALDTQYF	TGTGCCAGCAGTGATGAGGGGGGGCTAGCCCTGGATACGCAGTATTTT
TRBD1	NA	TRBV7-9	TRBJ2-4	CASSFADRGQRNIQYF	TGTGCCAGCAGCTTCGCGGACAGGGGGCAGAGAAACATTCAGTACTTC
TRBD1	NA	TRBV19	TRBJ1-2	CASRGQGLGGYTF	TGTGCCAGTAGGGGACAGGGTCTAGGTGGCTACACCTTC
TRBD1	NA	TRBV3-1/TRBV3-2	TRBJ2-6	CASSRDSSGANVLTF	TGTGCCAGCAGCCGGGACAGCTCTGGGGCCAACGTCCTGACTTTC
TRBD2	NA	TRBV20-1	TRBJ2-5	CSATDSGRAGETQYF	TGCAGTGCTACTGATAGCGGGAGGGCCGGGGAGACCCAGTACTTC
TRBD2	NA	TRBV9	TRBJ2-2	CASSVSSGRTGELFF	TGTGCCAGCAGCGTATCTAGCGGTAGGACCGGGGAGCTGTTTTTT
TRBD2	few	TRBV5-1	TRBJ2-7	CASRTLAGSSYEQYF	TGCGCCAGCAGGACCCTAGCGGGGAGCTCCTACGAGCAGTACTTC
TRBD2	NA	TRBV4-2	TRBJ2-5	CASSQELLAGPKGETQYF	TGTGCCAGCAGCCAAGAGCTTCTAGCGGGCCCTAAGGGGGAGACCCAGTACTTC
TRBD1	NA	TRBV5-1	TRBJ2-7	CASSQDRGPLYEQYF	TGCGCCAGCAGCCAGGACAGGGGGCCCCTTTACGAGCAGTACTTC
NA	NA	TRBV5-1	TRBJ2-1	CASSTGNEQFF	TGCGCCAGCAGCACGGGCAATGAGCAGTTCTTC
NA	NA	TRBV3-1/TRBV3-2	TRBJ1-3	CASSQDSGNTIYF	TGTGCCAGCAGCCAAGACAGTGGAAACACCATATATTTT
NA	NA	TRBV5-4	TRBJ1-5	CASSLQGQPQHF	TGTGCCAGCAGCTTACAGGGCCAGCCCCAGCATTTT
TRBD1	NA	TRBV29-1	TRBJ1-2	CSVDSFRLTGGGGYGYTF	TGCAGCGTTGACTCCTTCCGTTTGACAGGGGGCGGTGGCTATGGCTACACCTTC
NA	many	TRBV7-9	TRBJ1-2	CASSFLLGDYGYTF	TGTGCCAGCAGCTTCCTCTTAGGGGACTATGGCTACACCTTC
TRBD1	NA	TRBV25-1	TRBJ1-4	CASSADRANEKLFF	TGTGCCAGCAGCGCGGACAGGGCTAATGAAAAACTGTTTTTT
TRBD2	NA	TRBV18	TRBJ2-3	CASSPTGLAGGTDTQYF	TGTGCCAGCTCACCCACGGGACTAGCGGGAGGCACAGATACGCAGTATTTT
NA	NA	TRBV4-1	TRBJ1-2	CASSQDRYGYTF	TGCGCCAGCAGCCAAGATCGCTATGGCTACACCTTC
NA	NA	TRBV15	TRBJ1-5	CATSRAPGVRQPQHF	TGTGCCACCAGCAGAGCACCAGGGGTAAGACAGCCCCAGCATTTT
NA	once	TRBV9	TRBJ1-4	CASSKEGQTATNEKLFF	TGTGCCAGCAGTAAAGAGGGCCAAACCGCAACTAATGAAAAACTGTTTTTT
TRBD2	NA	TRBV5-6	TRBJ2-7	CASSFSGSSYEQYF	TGTGCCAGCAGCTTTAGCGGGAGCTCCTACGAGCAGTACTTC
TRBD2	NA	TRBV5-4	TRBJ2-3	CASSSPSGVRDTQYF	TGTGCCAGCAGCTCCCCTAGCGGGGTGCGGGATACGCAGTATTTT
NA	NA	TRBV6-5	TRBJ2-2	CATRGNRGELFF	TGTGCCACCAGGGGCAACCGCGGGGAGCTGTTTTTT
NA	once	TRBV27	TRBJ2-6	CASSLGGQGVLSGANVLTF	TGTGCCAGCAGTTTAGGGGGCCAGGGCGTCTTATCTGGGGCCAACGTCCTGACTTTC
NA	NA	TRBV7-3	TRBJ2-1	CASSFSELADLFF	TGTGCCAGCAGCTTTTCGGAACTAGCAGATTTGTTCTTC